The TCR beta chain described here comes from a study of long-term antiretroviral therapy in people with HIV. Study-wide results and limits: When set beside controls, HIV repertoires had CDR3 length ranges that were narrower. Clones expanded before ART dominated the repertoire at all time points.

At survey level, the immunoSEQ assay was run in its v3.0 version. Per-sample targets for sequencing were about 35,000-50,000 T-cell genomes. Only in-frame clones appear in the TCRdb table, and some are missing; sequencing was by immunoSEQ multiplex PCR. This sample has about 19,000 clones, with approximately 85% found just once. Worth noting for this clone: Its antigen is not known.

CDR1 is LGHNA, CDR2 YSLEER, per germline. Germline trimming cut 2 bases from V and 6 bases from J; bases unmatched to any gene: 3. This CDR3 comprises 14 residues. The sequencing used unsorted PBMCs, collected at the start of antiretroviral therapy, before treatment. The chain links TRBV4-3 to TRBJ2-1; 8 positions match TRBD2. The clonotype was recovered from a man younger than 30 with HIV. CDR3 loop: CASSQHLAGNEQFF. The CDR3 bases are TGCGCCAGCAGCCAACATCTAGCGGGCAATGAGCAGTTCTTC.